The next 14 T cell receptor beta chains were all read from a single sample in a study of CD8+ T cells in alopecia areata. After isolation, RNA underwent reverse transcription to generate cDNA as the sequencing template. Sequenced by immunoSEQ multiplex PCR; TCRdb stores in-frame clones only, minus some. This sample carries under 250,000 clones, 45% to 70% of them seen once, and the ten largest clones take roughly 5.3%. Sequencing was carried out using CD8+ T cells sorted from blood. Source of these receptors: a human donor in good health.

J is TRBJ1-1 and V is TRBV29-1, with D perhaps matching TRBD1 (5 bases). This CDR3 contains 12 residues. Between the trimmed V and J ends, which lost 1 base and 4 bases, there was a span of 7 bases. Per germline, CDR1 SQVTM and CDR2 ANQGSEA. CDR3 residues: CSVEAGVTEAFF. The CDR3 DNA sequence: TGCAGCGTTGAAGCGGGGGTCACTGAAGCTTTCTTT.

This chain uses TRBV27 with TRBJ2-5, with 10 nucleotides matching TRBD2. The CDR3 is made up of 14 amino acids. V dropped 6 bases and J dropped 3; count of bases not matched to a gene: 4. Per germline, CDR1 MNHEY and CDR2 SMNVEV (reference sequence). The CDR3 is CASRVAGGEETQYF. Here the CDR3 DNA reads TGTGCCAGCAGGGTAGCGGGGGGTGAAGAGACCCAGTACTTC.

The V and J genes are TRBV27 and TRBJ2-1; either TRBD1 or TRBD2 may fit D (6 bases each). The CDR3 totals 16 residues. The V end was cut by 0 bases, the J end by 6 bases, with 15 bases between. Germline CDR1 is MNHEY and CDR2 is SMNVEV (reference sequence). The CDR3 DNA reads TGTGCCAGCAGTTTATCCGGAGAAGGGGGAGGCAATGAGCAGTTCTTC. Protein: CASSLSGEGGGNEQFF.

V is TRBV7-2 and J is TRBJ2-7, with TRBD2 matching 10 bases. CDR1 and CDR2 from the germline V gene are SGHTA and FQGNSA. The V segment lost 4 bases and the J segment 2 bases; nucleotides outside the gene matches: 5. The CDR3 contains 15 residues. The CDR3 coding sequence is TGTGCCAGCAGCTCCTTAGCGGGGGGAACCTACGAGCAGTACTTC. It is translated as CASSSLAGGTYEQYF.

The CDR3 loop is CASGKVPGAFF. The CDR3 DNA follows: TGTGCCAGCGGGAAGGTGCCGGGGGCTTTCTTT. The rearrangement uses TRBV5-4 and TRBJ1-1; no clear D. Trimming stripped 7 bases from V and 11 bases from J, with 15 bases between. The CDR3 extends over 11 amino acids. Per germline, CDR1 SGHNT and CDR2 YYREEE (reference sequence).

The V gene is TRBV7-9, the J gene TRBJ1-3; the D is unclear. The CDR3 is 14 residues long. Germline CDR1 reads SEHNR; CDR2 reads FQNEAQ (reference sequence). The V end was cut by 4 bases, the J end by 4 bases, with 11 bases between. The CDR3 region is CASSWVDGGNTIYF. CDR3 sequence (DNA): TGTGCCAGCAGCTGGGTCGATGGGGGAAACACCATATATTTT.

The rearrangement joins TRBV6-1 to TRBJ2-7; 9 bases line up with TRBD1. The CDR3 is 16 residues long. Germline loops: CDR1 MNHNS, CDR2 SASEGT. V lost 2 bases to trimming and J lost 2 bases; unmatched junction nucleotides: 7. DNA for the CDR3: TGTGCCAGCAGTGAATATGGGACAGGGTGGCCCTACGAGCAGTACTTC. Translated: CASSEYGTGWPYEQYF.

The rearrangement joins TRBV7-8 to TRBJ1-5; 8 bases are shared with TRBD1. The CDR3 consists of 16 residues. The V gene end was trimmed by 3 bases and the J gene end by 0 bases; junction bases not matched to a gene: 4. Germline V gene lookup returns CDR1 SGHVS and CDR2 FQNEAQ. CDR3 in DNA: TGTGCCAGCAGCTTGGAGGGACAGGATAGCAATCAGCCCCAGCATTTT. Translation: CASSLEGQDSNQPQHF.

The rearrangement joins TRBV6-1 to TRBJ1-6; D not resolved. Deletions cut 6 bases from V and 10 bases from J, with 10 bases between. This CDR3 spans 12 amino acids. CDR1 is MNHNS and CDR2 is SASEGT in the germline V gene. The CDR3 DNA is TGTGCCAGCAGGGAGGGAAAATCACCCCTCCACTTT. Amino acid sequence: CASREGKSPLHF.

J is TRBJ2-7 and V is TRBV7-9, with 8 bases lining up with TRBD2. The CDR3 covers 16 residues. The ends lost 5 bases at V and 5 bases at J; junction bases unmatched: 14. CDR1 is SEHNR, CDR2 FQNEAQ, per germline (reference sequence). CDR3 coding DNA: TGTGCCAGCAGCCCCGAGGCCGGGGGGGCTTGGAACGAGCAGTACTTC. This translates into CASSPEAGGAWNEQYF.

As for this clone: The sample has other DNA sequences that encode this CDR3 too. CDR3 region: CASSEGYEQYF. The CDR3 DNA sequence: TGCGCCAGCAGTGAAGGGTACGAGCAGTACTTC. The gene calls are TRBV10-2 and TRBJ2-7, with D uncertain. Germline lookup yields CDR1 WSHSY and CDR2 SAAADI. The CDR3 runs 11 residues. Trimming pared 3 bases from V and 4 bases from J, leaving 4 bases between.

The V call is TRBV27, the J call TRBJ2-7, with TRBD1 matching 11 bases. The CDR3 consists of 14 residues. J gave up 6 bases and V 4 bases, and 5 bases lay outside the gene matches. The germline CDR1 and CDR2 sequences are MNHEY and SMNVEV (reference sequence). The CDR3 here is CASSSGQGVPEQYF. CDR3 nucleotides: TGTGCCAGCAGTTCGGGACAGGGGGTGCCCGAGCAGTACTTC.

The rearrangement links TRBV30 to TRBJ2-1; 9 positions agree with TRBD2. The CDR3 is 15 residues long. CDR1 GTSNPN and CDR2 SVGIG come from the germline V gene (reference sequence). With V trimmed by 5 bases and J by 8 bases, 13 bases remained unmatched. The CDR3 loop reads CAWGSSGELIDEQFF. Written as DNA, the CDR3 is TGTGCCTGGGGCTCTAGCGGGGAGTTAATAGATGAGCAGTTCTTC.

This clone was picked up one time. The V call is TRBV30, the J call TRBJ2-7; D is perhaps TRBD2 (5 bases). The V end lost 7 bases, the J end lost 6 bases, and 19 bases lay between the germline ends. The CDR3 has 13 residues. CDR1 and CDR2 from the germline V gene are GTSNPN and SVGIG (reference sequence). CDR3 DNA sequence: TGTGCCTCCGAAGGAGGAAATTCCCTCGAGCAGTACTTC. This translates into CASEGGNSLEQYF. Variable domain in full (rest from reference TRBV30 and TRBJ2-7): SQTIHQWPATLVQPVGSPLSLECTVEGTSNPNLYWYRQAAGRGLQLLFYSVGIGQISSEVPQNLSASRPQDRQFILSSKKLLLSDSGFYLCASEGGNSLEQYFGPGTRLTVT.